These 31 T cell receptor beta chains were all obtained from the same sample, sequenced in a study of shared clonotypes between healthy human individuals. Libraries were prepared by immunoSEQ multiplex PCR; TCRdb keeps only in-frame clonotypes and omits some of them. The sample records roughly 500,000 clones, about 96% being singletons. The sample comprised naive CD4+ T cells sorted from blood. Specified subset: CD45RA+ positively selected. The source of these receptors is a woman aged 25 to 39 in good health.

V and J are TRBV2 and TRBJ2-2; the D gene is possibly TRBD1 (6 bases). The germline V and J ends were trimmed by 7 bases and 4 bases, with 13 bases remaining between them. CDR1 and CDR2 (germline): SNHLY, FYNNEI. CDR3 length equals 14 residues. The CDR3 region has the DNA TGTGCCAGCACCTACGGACAGATCACCGGGGAGCTGTTTTTT. Its translation: CASTYGQITGELFF.

The V and J genes are TRBV2 and TRBJ2-7; tentative D call: TRBD2 (6 bases). Germline lookup yields CDR1 SNHLY and CDR2 FYNNEI. The CDR3 runs to 12 residues. V dropped 8 bases and J dropped 2 bases, with 10 bases sitting between them. This chain's CDR3 is CASGPGAYEQYF. In nucleotides, the CDR3 is TGTGCCAGCGGACCGGGGGCCTACGAGCAGTACTTC.

This rearrangement joins TRBV5-1 to TRBJ2-2, with D perhaps matching TRBD2 (5 bases). CDR1 is SGHRS and CDR2 is YFSETQ in the germline V gene. The germline V and J ends were trimmed by 4 bases and 6 bases, with 19 bases remaining between them. This CDR3 is built from 16 residues. The CDR3 region is CASSAHGGPVAGELFF. CDR3 nucleotide sequence: TGCGCCAGCAGCGCCCACGGCGGGCCGGTTGCCGGGGAGCTGTTTTTT.

J is TRBJ2-5 and V is TRBV29-1, with D hard to call. This CDR3 is 12 amino acids long. From germline, CDR1 is SQVTM and CDR2 ANQGSEA. V was pared by 4 bases and J by 4 bases, with 10 bases between. Here the CDR3 reads CSVVRLRETQYF. The DNA of the CDR3 is TGCAGCGTTGTTCGGCTGAGAGAGACCCAGTACTTC.

The V gene is TRBV6-6, the J gene TRBJ1-6; 9 nucleotides line up with TRBD1. V trimming: 6 bases; J trimming: 9 bases; junction bases outside the gene matches: 9. Germline V gene sequence: CDR1 MNHNY, CDR2 SVGAGI (reference sequence). The CDR3 extends over 15 amino acids. DNA for the CDR3: TGTGCCAGCAGCCTGGGACAGGGTCGTAGTTCACCCCTCCACTTT. Amino acids: CASSLGQGRSSPLHF.

CDR3 nucleotides: TGTGCCAGCAGCCTGGACAGGGGCAGTGGGGCCAACGTCCTGACTTTC. Protein product: CASSLDRGSGANVLTF. The chain couples TRBV2 to TRBJ2-6; 9 nucleotides agree with TRBD1. CDR1 is SNHLY and CDR2 is FYNNEI in the germline V gene. The CDR3 is 16 amino acids. V dropped 6 bases and J dropped 3; count of bases not matched to a gene: 6.

V gene TRBV6-5 combines with J gene TRBJ2-5, with 8 positions matching TRBD1. This CDR3 comprises 13 residues. Trimming took 6 bases from V and 1 from J; bases not matched to a gene: 1. Germline lookup yields CDR1 MNHEY and CDR2 SVGAGI. The chain's CDR3 is CASSRGLQETQYF. In DNA, the CDR3 is TGTGCCAGCAGCAGGGGGCTCCAAGAGACCCAGTACTTC.

The chain couples TRBV5-6 to TRBJ2-5; no clear D. CDR3 size: 13 residues. Trimming removed 0 bases from V and 5 bases from J, with 8 bases in between. Per the germline V gene, CDR1 is SGHDT and CDR2 is YYEEEE. CDR3 sequence: CASSLVARETQYF. The CDR3 region has the DNA TGTGCCAGCAGCTTGGTGGCTCGGGAGACCCAGTACTTC.

The chain has TRBV4-1 and TRBJ2-7; D is perhaps TRBD2 (6 bases). CDR3 size: 15 residues. CDR1 is MGHRA and CDR2 is YSYEKL in the germline V gene. Trimming cost V 0 bases and J 4 bases, with 13 bases left between them. The CDR3 loop reads CASSQDSSGRYEQYF. In DNA, the CDR3 is TGCGCCAGCAGCCAAGATAGTTCAGGGAGGTACGAGCAGTACTTC.

The chain recombines TRBV7-6 with TRBJ2-5, with 7 bases fitting TRBD2. V trimming: 1 base; J trimming: 0 bases; junction bases outside the gene matches: 5. This CDR3 has 16 amino acids. Germline CDR1 is SGHVS and CDR2 is FNYEAQ. The CDR3 reads CASSLDDGRYQETQYF. The CDR3 DNA reads TGTGCCAGCAGCTTAGATGACGGGAGGTACCAAGAGACCCAGTACTTC.

The V gene is TRBV2, the J gene TRBJ2-5; 7 bases match TRBD1. Germline V gives CDR1 SNHLY, CDR2 FYNNEI. The CDR3 has 14 amino acids. Trimming took 4 bases from V and 11 from J; bases not matched to a gene: 13. The CDR3 is CASSGAGTAAKQYF. In DNA form, the CDR3 reads TGTGCCAGCAGTGGTGCTGGGACAGCAGCTAAGCAGTACTTC.

DNA of the CDR3: TGCGCCAGCAGCTCCGGGACAGGGGTCAGTGGGGCCAACGTCCTGACTTTC. This translates into CASSSGTGVSGANVLTF. The genes are TRBV4-1 and TRBJ2-6; 10 bases agree with TRBD1. This CDR3 contains 17 residues. Trimming at V came to 5 bases and at J to 3 bases, leaving 7 bases not matched to a gene. Germline lookup yields CDR1 MGHRA and CDR2 YSYEKL.

V gene TRBV5-1 combines with J gene TRBJ2-7; D might be TRBD2 (5 bases). Trimming shortened V by 5 bases and J by 1 base, and 16 bases separated the two germline ends. The CDR3 extends over 15 amino acids. Germline values: CDR1 SGHRS, CDR2 YFSETQ. CDR3 loop: CASSRVQAVSYEQYF. In nucleotides, the CDR3 is TGCGCCAGCAGTAGGGTACAAGCGGTTTCCTACGAGCAGTACTTC.

This chain joins TRBV4-1 and TRBJ2-3; 8 nucleotides match TRBD1. Germline V lookup: CDR1 MGHRA, CDR2 YSYEKL. V shed 4 bases, J shed 0 bases, and the junction held 3 bases outside the gene matches. The CDR3 has 15 residues. The CDR3 nucleotides are TGCGCCAGCAGCCCTCAGGGGGCGAGCACAGATACGCAGTATTTT. Protein: CASSPQGASTDTQYF.

The chain is built from TRBV28 and TRBJ1-1, with TRBD1 identical over 7 bases. CDR1 MDHEN and CDR2 SYDVKM come from the germline V gene. The CDR3 loop spans 13 amino acids. The junction had 5 bases not matched to a gene; V was cut back by 8 bases and J by 2 bases. The CDR3 coding sequence is TGTGCCAGCGAACAGGGGTCAAACACTGAAGCTTTCTTT. Encoded protein: CASEQGSNTEAFF.

The CDR3 bases are TGTGCCAGCACCTCCACCGGGACAGGGGTACGGTATGGCTACACCTTC. Translation: CASTSTGTGVRYGYTF. The chain carries TRBV28 and TRBJ1-2; TRBD1 matches 10 bases. The CDR3 spans 16 residues. The trim removed 7 bases at V and 5 bases at J, leaving 13 bases unmatched. The germline gives CDR1 MDHEN, CDR2 SYDVKM.

V usage is TRBV7-6 and J usage is TRBJ1-1; 10 positions match TRBD1. CDR1 SGHVS and CDR2 FNYEAQ come from the germline V gene. Trimming removed 3 bases from V and 4 bases from J; junction bases left unmatched: 5. The CDR3 covers 15 residues. This chain's CDR3 is CASSLRTGGTTEAFF. CDR3 DNA: TGTGCCAGCAGCTTGAGGACAGGGGGGACCACTGAAGCTTTCTTT.

The chain combines TRBV27 with TRBJ2-7; 7 nucleotides align to TRBD1. In germline, CDR1 is MNHEY, CDR2 SMNVEV (reference sequence). Trimming cost V 5 bases and J 2 bases; bases outside gene matches: 9. This CDR3 spans 15 amino acids. The CDR3 is CASSQRQGQTYEQYF. CDR3 DNA sequence: TGTGCCAGCAGTCAGCGACAGGGACAAACCTACGAGCAGTACTTC.

The gene calls are TRBV28 and TRBJ1-2, with no clear D. Germline lookup yields CDR1 MDHEN and CDR2 SYDVKM. The length of the CDR3 is 15 residues. V lost 5 bases, J lost 7 bases, and 20 bases lay in between. CDR3: CASSPGRPQLRGYTF. CDR3 DNA sequence: TGTGCCAGCAGTCCAGGACGCCCACAACTCCGTGGCTACACCTTC.

The gene calls are TRBV7-9 and TRBJ1-1, with 8 bases identical to TRBD1. The V and J ends lost 6 bases and 0 bases, in that order; junction bases with no gene match: 6. Germline V gene lookup returns CDR1 SEHNR and CDR2 FQNEAQ (reference sequence). This CDR3 region has 15 residues. CDR3 amino acids: CASREEGQVNTEAFF. CDR3 coding DNA: TGTGCCAGCAGAGAAGAGGGACAGGTGAACACTGAAGCTTTCTTT.

The V and J genes are TRBV28 and TRBJ2-4; D may be TRBD1 (6 bases). Trimming removed 7 bases from V and 0 bases from J, with 10 bases in between. Germline V gene lookup returns CDR1 MDHEN and CDR2 SYDVKM. The CDR3 runs to 14 residues. The CDR3 loop is CASIPRGAKNIQYF. The DNA of the CDR3 is TGTGCCAGCATTCCCAGGGGAGCCAAAAACATTCAGTACTTC.

This sequence joins TRBV5-1 and TRBJ2-2, with 7 bases identical to TRBD2. Germline assignment: CDR1 SGHRS and CDR2 YFSETQ. This CDR3 spans 16 amino acids. The J segment lost 7 bases and the V segment lost 0 bases, leaving 9 bases of the junction unmatched. The CDR3 here is CASSLGYTSAGGELFF. DNA of the CDR3: TGCGCCAGCAGCTTGGGGTATACTAGCGCCGGCGGGGAGCTGTTTTTT.

This chain connects TRBV6-1 to TRBJ1-5; the D gene is possibly TRBD1 (6 bases). The CDR3 runs to 17 residues. Trimming shortened V by 6 bases and J by 0 bases, and 18 bases separated the two germline ends. Germline values: CDR1 MNHNS, CDR2 SASEGT. The CDR3 region has the DNA TGTGCCAGCAGGGAACCTAAGAGGACAGTTAGCAATCAGCCCCAGCATTTT. It yields the protein CASREPKRTVSNQPQHF.

The J gene is TRBJ2-1, the V gene TRBV19, with D unclear. Trimming removed 4 bases at V and 4 bases at J, with 23 bases between. Germline-derived CDR1 and CDR2 are LNHDA and SQIVND (reference sequence). The CDR3 is made up of 18 amino acids. CDR3 residues: CASSKGWQALTRYNEQFF. CDR3 coding DNA: TGTGCCAGTAGTAAAGGTTGGCAGGCCTTGACCCGGTACAATGAGCAGTTCTTC.

J is TRBJ2-7 and V is TRBV14; the match to TRBD2 covers 9 bases. Germline V gene sequence: CDR1 SGHDN, CDR2 FVKESK. The trim removed 1 base at V and 9 bases at J, leaving 7 bases unmatched. The CDR3 extends over 14 amino acids. In DNA, the CDR3 is TGTGCCAGCAGCCAAGCGGCGGGAGGGCCCCCGCAGTACTTC. Protein: CASSQAAGGPPQYF.

The J gene is TRBJ1-1, the V gene TRBV5-5, with a weak D call TRBD1 (6 bases). The CDR3 is made up of 17 amino acids. V lost 0 bases, J lost 0 bases, and 15 bases lay in between. Germline V gives CDR1 SGHKS, CDR2 YYEKEE (reference sequence). This CDR3 is CASSLVVGARVNTEAFF. The CDR3, as DNA: TGTGCCAGCAGCTTGGTAGTGGGGGCTAGGGTGAACACTGAAGCTTTCTTT. The whole variable domain, filled in from reference TRBV5-5 and TRBJ1-1, reads DAGVTQSPTHLIKTRGQQVTLRCSPISGHKSVSWYQQVLGQGPQFIFQYYEKEERGRGNFPDRFSARQFPNYSSELNVNALLLGDSALYLCASSLVVGARVNTEAFFGQGTRLTVV.

The chain couples TRBV30 to TRBJ2-1, with no clear D. CDR3 length: 15 amino acids. V was trimmed by 1 base and J by 4 bases, leaving 14 bases between them. Per the germline V gene, CDR1 is GTSNPN and CDR2 is SVGIG (reference sequence). The CDR3 bases are TGTGCCTGGAGTGGTGGGCCGGGTTTATACAATGAGCAGTTCTTC. It is translated as CAWSGGPGLYNEQFF.

The rearrangement joins TRBV6-5 to TRBJ2-1; D may be TRBD1 (5 bases). With 0 bases removed from V and 5 bases from J, the gap between germline ends came to 11 bases. CDR1 is MNHEY and CDR2 is SVGAGI in the germline V gene. This CDR3 region has 15 residues. CDR3 amino acids: CASSYSSQGNNEQFF. The CDR3 bases are TGTGCCAGCAGTTACTCGAGTCAGGGAAACAATGAGCAGTTCTTC.

The chain carries TRBV27 and TRBJ2-7, with 10 nucleotides matching TRBD2. CDR1 MNHEY and CDR2 SMNVEV come from the germline V gene (reference sequence). The CDR3 sequence is 14 residues long. The ends lost 11 bases at V and 2 bases at J; junction bases unmatched: 9. The CDR3 here is CADKGLANAYEQYF. The CDR3 nucleotides read TGTGCCGACAAGGGACTAGCGAACGCCTACGAGCAGTACTTC.

The chain has TRBV9 and TRBJ2-3; tentatively, D is TRBD1 or TRBD2 (5 bases each). Germline CDR1 SGDLS, CDR2 YYNGEE. This CDR3 has 15 amino acids. V lost 0 bases to trimming and J lost 4 bases, with 12 bases between them. As DNA, the CDR3 is TGTGCCAGCAGCGTAGTGGGGACGGACGCAGATACGCAGTATTTT. Residues: CASSVVGTDADTQYF.

This sequence joins TRBV18 and TRBJ2-1; the D is unclear. The germline V gene has CDR1 KGHSH and CDR2 LQKENI. Trimming pared 3 bases from V and 8 bases from J, leaving 2 bases between. The CDR3 is 10 residues long. DNA for the CDR3: TGTGCCAGCTCACCCGATGAGCAGTTCTTC. It codes for CASSPDEQFF.